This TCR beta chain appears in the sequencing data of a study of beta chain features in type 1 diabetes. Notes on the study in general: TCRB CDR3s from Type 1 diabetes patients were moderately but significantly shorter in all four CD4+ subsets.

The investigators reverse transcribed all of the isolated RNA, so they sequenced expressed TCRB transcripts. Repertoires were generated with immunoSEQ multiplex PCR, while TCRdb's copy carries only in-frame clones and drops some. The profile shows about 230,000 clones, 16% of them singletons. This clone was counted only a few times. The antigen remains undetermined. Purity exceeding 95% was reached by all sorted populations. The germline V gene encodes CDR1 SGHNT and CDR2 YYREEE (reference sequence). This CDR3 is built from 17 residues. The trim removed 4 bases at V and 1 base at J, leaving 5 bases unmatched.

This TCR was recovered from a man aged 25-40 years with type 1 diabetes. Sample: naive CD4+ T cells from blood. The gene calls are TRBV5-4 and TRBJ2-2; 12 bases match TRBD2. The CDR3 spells CASSKGGLAGNTGELFF. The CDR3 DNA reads TGTGCCAGCAGCAAAGGGGGACTAGCGGGGAACACCGGGGAGCTGTTTTTT.